This TCR beta chain comes out of a study of T cells in tumors after PD-1 blockade. Study information: Prior checkpoint blockade, systemic immunosuppressant use, or anti-cancer therapy within 4 weeks excluded patients. Whole-study results and caveats: Roughly two fifths of tumor TCR clonotypes were also found in blood.

Germline V gives CDR1 GTSNPN, CDR2 SVGIG (reference sequence). The CDR3 loop spans 12 amino acids. Trimming took off 2 bases at V and 6 bases at J, with 8 bases between the two ends. This clone was counted between two and nine times. Its antigen remains unidentified. Produced via immunoSEQ multiplex PCR; TCRdb's table is partial and in-frame only. Seen here are 20,000 to 25,000 clones, roughly four fifths observed once, and the top ten hold approximately 12%. Tumor or blood genomic DNA was sequenced, with inputs of roughly 616 ng to 6,004 ng. The sequences come from PBMCs, collected after anti-PD-1 treatment. The V call is TRBV30, the J call TRBJ1-5; D is possibly TRBD1 (5 bases). The TCR was taken from a human donor with basal cell carcinoma. The CDR3: CAWSRDSQPQHF. DNA for the CDR3: TGTGCCTGGAGTCGAGACAGTCAGCCCCAGCATTTT. The full variable domain, completed using reference TRBV30 and TRBJ1-5, is SQTIHQWPATLVQPVGSPLSLECTVEGTSNPNLYWYRQAAGRGLQLLFYSVGIGQISSEVPQNLSASRPQDRQFILSSKKLLLSDSGFYLCAWSRDSQPQHFGDGTRLSIL.